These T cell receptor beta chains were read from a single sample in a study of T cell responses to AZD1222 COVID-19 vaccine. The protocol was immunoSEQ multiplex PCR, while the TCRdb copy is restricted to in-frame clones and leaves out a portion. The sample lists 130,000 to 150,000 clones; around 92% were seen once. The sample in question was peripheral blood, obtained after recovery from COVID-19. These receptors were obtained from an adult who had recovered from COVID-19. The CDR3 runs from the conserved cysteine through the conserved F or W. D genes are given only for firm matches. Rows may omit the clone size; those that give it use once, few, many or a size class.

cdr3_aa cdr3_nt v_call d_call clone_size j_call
CASSLDENGYTF TGTGCCAGCAGCTTAGATGAAAATGGCTACACCTTC TRBV7-9 NA NA TRBJ1-2
CASSVVSGANVLTF TGCGCCAGCAGTGTGGTCTCTGGGGCCAACGTCCTGACTTTC TRBV10-2 NA NA TRBJ2-6
CASSQAGGRDEQFF TGTGCCAGCAGCCAAGCCGGCGGGAGGGATGAGCAGTTCTTC TRBV3-1/TRBV3-2 TRBD2 once TRBJ2-1
CASSPASGGSYNEQFF TGTGCCAGCAGTCCGGCTAGCGGGGGCTCCTACAATGAGCAGTTCTTC TRBV28 TRBD2 NA TRBJ2-1
CASSLLHLAGDPRTDTQYF TGTGCCAGCAGCTTACTCCATTTAGCGGGAGATCCCCGCACAGATACGCAGTATTTT TRBV7-3 TRBD2 once TRBJ2-3
CASSLEGRGGPRGYGYTF TGTGCCAGCAGCTTAGAAGGCAGGGGAGGGCCTCGGGGCTATGGCTACACCTTC TRBV13 NA NA TRBJ1-2
CASSLGTDTQYF TGTGCCAGCAGTTTAGGCACAGATACGCAGTATTTT TRBV27 NA few TRBJ2-3
CSVVAAASANYGYTF TGCAGCGTTGTGGCGGCAGCTTCAGCTAACTATGGCTACACCTTC TRBV29-1 NA NA TRBJ1-2
CASSPEGGTRGAEQFF TGCGCCAGCAGCCCGGAGGGGGGGACTAGGGGCGCTGAGCAGTTCTTC TRBV5-1 TRBD2 NA TRBJ2-1
CASSYSWDRWYNEQFF TGTGCCAGCAGTTACTCTTGGGACAGGTGGTACAATGAGCAGTTCTTC TRBV6-5 TRBD1 NA TRBJ2-1
CASRMVGGYEQYF TGCGCCAGCAGGATGGTAGGGGGCTACGAGCAGTACTTC TRBV5-1 NA NA TRBJ2-7
CASTGQGRAGELFF TGTGCCAGCACCGGACAGGGAAGGGCCGGGGAGCTGTTTTTT TRBV5-4 TRBD1 NA TRBJ2-2
CASSLGEQFF TGTGCCAGCAGTTTAGGTGAGCAGTTCTTC TRBV28 NA NA TRBJ2-1
CASTSRVLNTEAFF TGCGCCAGCACCTCAAGGGTTCTGAACACTGAAGCTTTCTTT TRBV10-2 NA NA TRBJ1-1
CASSEGIQETQYF TGCGCCAGCAGTGAGGGAATCCAAGAGACCCAGTACTTC TRBV10-2 NA NA TRBJ2-5
CASSLAGSRNTEAFF TGTGCCAGCAGCTTGGCAGGCAGCAGGAACACTGAAGCTTTCTTT TRBV5-6 NA NA TRBJ1-1
CASSDRRGAYTF TGTGCCAGCAGTGATCGGAGGGGGGCCTACACCTTC TRBV6-1 NA NA TRBJ1-2
CASTWAQNTGELFF TGCGCCAGCACCTGGGCCCAGAACACCGGGGAGCTGTTTTTT TRBV10-2 NA NA TRBJ2-2
CASSPGPGGEAFF TGTGCCAGCAGCCCCGGGCCAGGGGGTGAAGCTTTCTTT TRBV28 TRBD1 NA TRBJ1-1
CASSEASYEQYF TGTGCCAGCTCAGAGGCATCCTACGAGCAGTACTTC TRBV18 NA NA TRBJ2-7